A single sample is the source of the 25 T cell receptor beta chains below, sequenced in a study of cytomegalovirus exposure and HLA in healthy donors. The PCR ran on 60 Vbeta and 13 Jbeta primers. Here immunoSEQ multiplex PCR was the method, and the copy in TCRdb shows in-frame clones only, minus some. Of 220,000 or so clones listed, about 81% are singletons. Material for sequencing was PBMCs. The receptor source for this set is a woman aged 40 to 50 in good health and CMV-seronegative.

In DNA, the CDR3 is TGCAGCGTTGAAGGAGCGCTTACCTACAATGAGCAGTTCTTC. It specifies CSVEGALTYNEQFF. The V call is TRBV29-1, the J call TRBJ2-1; unclear D gene. The CDR3 totals 14 residues. V dropped 1 base and J dropped 2 bases, with 9 bases sitting between them. The V gene's germline CDR1 is SQVTM and CDR2 ANQGSEA.

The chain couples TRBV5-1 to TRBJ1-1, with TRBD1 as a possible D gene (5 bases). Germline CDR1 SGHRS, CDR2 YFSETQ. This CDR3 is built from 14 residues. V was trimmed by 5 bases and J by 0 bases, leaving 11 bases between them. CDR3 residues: CASRGGALNTEAFF. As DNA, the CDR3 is TGCGCCAGCAGAGGAGGGGCCCTGAACACTGAAGCTTTCTTT.

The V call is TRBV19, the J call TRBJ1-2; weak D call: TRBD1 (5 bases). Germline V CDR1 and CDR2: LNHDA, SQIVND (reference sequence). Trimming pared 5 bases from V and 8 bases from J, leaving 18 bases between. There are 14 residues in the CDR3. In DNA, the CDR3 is TGTGCCAGTAGTCCCATGACAGTCCTCTACGGCTACACCTTC. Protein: CASSPMTVLYGYTF.

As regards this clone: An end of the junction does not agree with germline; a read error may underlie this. The CDR3 here is CSSSTIHPGPHSPDEKLFF. CDR3 sequence (DNA): TGTTCCAGCAGCACAATCCACCCGGGTCCCCACTCACCAGATGAAAAACTGTTTTTT. V usage is TRBV7-9 and J usage is TRBJ1-4; D uncertain. In germline, CDR1 is SEHNR, CDR2 FQNEAQ (reference sequence). The CDR3 loop spans 19 amino acids.

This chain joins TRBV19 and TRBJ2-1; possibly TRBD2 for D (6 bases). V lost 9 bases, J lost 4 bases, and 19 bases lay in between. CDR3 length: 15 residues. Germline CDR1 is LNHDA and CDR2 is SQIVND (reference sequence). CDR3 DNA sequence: TGTGCCAGCAAGCGGGCTTATTTTGGGTACAATGAGCAGTTCTTC. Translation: CASKRAYFGYNEQFF.

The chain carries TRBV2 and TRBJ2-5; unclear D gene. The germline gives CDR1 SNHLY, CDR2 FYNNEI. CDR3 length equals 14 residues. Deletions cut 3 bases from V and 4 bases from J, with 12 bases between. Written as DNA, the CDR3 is TGTGCCAGCAGTGATCTGGCAGGCTTAGAGACCCAGTACTTC. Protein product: CASSDLAGLETQYF.

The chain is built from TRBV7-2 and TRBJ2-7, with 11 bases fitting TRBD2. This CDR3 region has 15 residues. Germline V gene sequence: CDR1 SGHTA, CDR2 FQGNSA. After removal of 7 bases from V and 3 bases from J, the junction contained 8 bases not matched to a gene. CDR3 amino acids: CASTPPGTSGYEQYF. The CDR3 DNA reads TGTGCCAGCACCCCACCCGGGACTAGCGGCTACGAGCAGTACTTC.

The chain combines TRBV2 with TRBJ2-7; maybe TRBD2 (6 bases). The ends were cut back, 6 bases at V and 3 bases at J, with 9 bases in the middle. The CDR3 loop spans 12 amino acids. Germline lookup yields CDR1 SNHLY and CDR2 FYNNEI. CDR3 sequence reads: CASSQTSYEQYF. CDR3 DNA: TGTGCCAGCAGCCAGACTAGCTACGAGCAGTACTTC.

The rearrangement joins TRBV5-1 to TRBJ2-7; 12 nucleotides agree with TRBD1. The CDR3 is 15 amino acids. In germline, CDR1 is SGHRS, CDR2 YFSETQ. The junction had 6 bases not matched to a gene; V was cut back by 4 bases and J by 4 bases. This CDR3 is CASSPGQGARYEQYF. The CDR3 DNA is TGCGCCAGCAGCCCGGGACAGGGGGCTCGGTACGAGCAGTACTTC.

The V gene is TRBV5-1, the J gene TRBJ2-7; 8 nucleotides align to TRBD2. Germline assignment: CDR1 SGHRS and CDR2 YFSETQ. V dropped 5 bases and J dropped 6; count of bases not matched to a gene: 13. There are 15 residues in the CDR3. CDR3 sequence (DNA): TGCGCCAGCAGTACTACTAGCGGAATTAGAGGCGAGCAGTACTTC. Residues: CASSTTSGIRGEQYF.

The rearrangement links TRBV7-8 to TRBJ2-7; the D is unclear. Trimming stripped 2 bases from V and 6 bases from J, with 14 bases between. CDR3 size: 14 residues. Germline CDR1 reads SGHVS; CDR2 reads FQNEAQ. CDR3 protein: CASSLPLEMGEQYF. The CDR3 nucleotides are TGTGCCAGCAGCTTACCATTGGAGATGGGCGAGCAGTACTTC.

The CDR3 here is CSVESGLGQPQHF. The CDR3 region has the DNA TGCAGCGTTGAATCAGGTCTTGGGCAGCCCCAGCATTTT. This chain links TRBV29-1 with TRBJ1-5; D unresolved. Per germline, CDR1 SQVTM and CDR2 ANQGSEA. V was pared by 2 bases and J by 7 bases, with 12 bases between. The CDR3 has 13 residues. Using reference TRBV29-1 and TRBJ1-5 for the parts outside the CDR3, the full variable domain is SAVISQKPSRDICQRGTSLTIQCQVDSQVTMMFWYRQQPGQSLTLIATANQGSEATYESGFVIDKFPISRPNLTFSTLTVSNMSPEDSSIYLCSVESGLGQPQHFGDGTRLSIL.

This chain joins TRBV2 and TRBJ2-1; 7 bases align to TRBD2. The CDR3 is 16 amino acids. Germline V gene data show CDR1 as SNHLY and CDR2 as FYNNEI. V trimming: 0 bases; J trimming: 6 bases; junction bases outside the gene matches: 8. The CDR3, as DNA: TGTGCCAGCAGTGAAGCTCGCGCTAGCGGATTCAATGAGCAGTTCTTC. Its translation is CASSEARASGFNEQFF.

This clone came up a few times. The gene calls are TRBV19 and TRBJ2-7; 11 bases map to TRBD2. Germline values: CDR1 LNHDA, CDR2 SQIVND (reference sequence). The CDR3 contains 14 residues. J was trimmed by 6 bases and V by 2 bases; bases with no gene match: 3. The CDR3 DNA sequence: TGTGCCAGTAGTATACTAGCGGGAGGCTCCGAGCAGTACTTC. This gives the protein CASSILAGGSEQYF.

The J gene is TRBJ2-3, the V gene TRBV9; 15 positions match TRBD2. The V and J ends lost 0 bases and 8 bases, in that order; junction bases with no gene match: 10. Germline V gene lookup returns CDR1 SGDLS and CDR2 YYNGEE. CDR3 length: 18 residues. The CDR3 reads CASSVAGLAGGRIGTQYF. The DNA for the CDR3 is TGTGCCAGCAGCGTAGCTGGACTAGCGGGAGGGCGGATAGGTACGCAGTATTTT.

In DNA, the CDR3 is TGTGCCAGCAGCTTGGTACAGGGGGTGGCCGGAAACACCATATATTTT. Amino acid sequence: CASSLVQGVAGNTIYF. The chain recombines TRBV5-4 with TRBJ1-3, with 8 bases that match TRBD1. Germline V gene data show CDR1 as SGHNT and CDR2 as YYREEE (reference sequence). V lost 0 bases, J lost 4 bases, and 6 bases stayed unmatched. The CDR3 covers 16 residues.

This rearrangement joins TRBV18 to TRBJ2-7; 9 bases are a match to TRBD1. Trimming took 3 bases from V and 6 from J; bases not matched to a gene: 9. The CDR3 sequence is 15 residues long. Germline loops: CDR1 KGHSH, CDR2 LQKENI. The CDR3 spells CASSPVQGAFGEQYF. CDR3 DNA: TGTGCCAGCTCACCTGTACAGGGGGCTTTTGGCGAGCAGTACTTC.

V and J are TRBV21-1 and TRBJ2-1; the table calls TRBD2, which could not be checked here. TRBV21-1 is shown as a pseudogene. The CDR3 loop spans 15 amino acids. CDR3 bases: TGTGCCAGCCGCCTCCGGGGCGGGAGTGGACATGAGCAGTTCTTC. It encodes CASRLRGGSGHEQFF.

The CDR3 DNA sequence: TGCAGCGTTGAAAACCGGTCCCACCCCTACGAGCAGTACTTC. Its translation is CSVENRSHPYEQYF. The V gene is TRBV29-1, the J gene TRBJ2-5; D is unresolved. Matching the DNA end better, TRBJ2-7 makes the J call doubtful. This CDR3 has 14 residues. Germline V gene sequence: CDR1 SQVTM, CDR2 ANQGSEA.

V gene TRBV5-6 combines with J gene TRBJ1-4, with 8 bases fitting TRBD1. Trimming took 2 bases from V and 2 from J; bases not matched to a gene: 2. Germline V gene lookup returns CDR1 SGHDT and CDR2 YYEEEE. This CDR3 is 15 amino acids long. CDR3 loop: CASSLQGVTNEKLFF. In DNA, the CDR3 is TGTGCCAGCAGCTTACAGGGGGTGACTAATGAAAAACTGTTTTTT.

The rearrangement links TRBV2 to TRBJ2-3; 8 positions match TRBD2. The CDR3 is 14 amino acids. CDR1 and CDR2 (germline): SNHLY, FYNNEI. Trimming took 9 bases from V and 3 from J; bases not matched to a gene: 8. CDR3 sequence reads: CASQPGLVTDTQYF. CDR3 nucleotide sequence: TGTGCCAGTCAACCGGGACTAGTGACAGATACGCAGTATTTT.

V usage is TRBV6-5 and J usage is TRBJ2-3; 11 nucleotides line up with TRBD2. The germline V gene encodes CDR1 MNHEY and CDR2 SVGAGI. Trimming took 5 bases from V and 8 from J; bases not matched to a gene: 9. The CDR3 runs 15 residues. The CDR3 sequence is CASSVKGLAEITQYF. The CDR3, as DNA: TGTGCCAGCAGTGTAAAGGGACTAGCGGAAATTACGCAGTATTTT.

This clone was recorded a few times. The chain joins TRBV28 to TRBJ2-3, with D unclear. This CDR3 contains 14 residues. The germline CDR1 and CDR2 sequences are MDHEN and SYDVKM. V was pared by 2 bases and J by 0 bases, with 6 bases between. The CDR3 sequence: CASSLTASTDTQYF. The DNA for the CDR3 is TGTGCCAGCAGTTTAACAGCTAGCACAGATACGCAGTATTTT. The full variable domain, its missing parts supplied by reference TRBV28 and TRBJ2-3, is DVKVTQSSRYLVKRTGEKVFLECVQDMDHENMFWYRQDPGLGLRLIYFSYDVKMKEKGDIPEGYSVSREKKERFSLILESASTNQTSMYLCASSLTASTDTQYFGPGTRLTVL.

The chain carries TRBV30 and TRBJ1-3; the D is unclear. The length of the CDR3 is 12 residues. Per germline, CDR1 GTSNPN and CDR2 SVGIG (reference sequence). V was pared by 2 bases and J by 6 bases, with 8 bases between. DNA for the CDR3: TGTGCCTGGAGTACTCTAGAAAACACCATATATTTT. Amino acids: CAWSTLENTIYF.

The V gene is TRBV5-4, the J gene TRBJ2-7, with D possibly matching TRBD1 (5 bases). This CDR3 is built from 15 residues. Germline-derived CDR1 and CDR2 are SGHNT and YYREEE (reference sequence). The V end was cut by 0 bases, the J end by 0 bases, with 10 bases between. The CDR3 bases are TGTGCCAGCAGCTTGGAATGGGGCGTCTCCTACGAGCAGTACTTC. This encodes CASSLEWGVSYEQYF.